One and the same sample provided the 28 T cell receptor beta chains below, sequenced in a study of metastatic and nonmetastatic thyroid tumors. From the PCR reads, TCRdb re-called clones with MiXCR. The table includes approximately 12,000 clones, 20% to 25% detected once. Each patient came to thyroid surgery without any prior treatment (of any kind). The specimen sequenced was adjacent normal tissue. Receptor source: a female donor with papillary thyroid cancer or a benign thyroid nodule (not recorded which). Some clones in this sample may be carry-over from other donors' samples.

This chain joins TRBV5-1 and TRBJ1-3; D is ambiguous. Trimming cost V 2 bases and J 4 bases, with 13 bases left between them. Looked up from germline, CDR1 is SGHRS and CDR2 is YFSETQ. The CDR3 extends over 15 amino acids. The CDR3 protein is CASSLRPDLGNTIYF. In DNA form, the CDR3 reads TGCGCCAGCAGCTTAAGGCCCGACTTGGGAAACACCATATATTTT. Supplemented by reference TRBV5-1 and TRBJ1-3, the full variable domain reads KAGVTQTPRYLIKTRGQQVTLSCSPISGHRSVSWYQQTPGQGLQFLFEYFSETQRNKGNFPGRFSGRQFSNSRSEMNVSTLELGDSALYLCASSLRPDLGNTIYFGEGSWLTVV.

This clone was seen ten or more times. V gene TRBV4-1 combines with J gene TRBJ2-3; D unresolved. The V and J ends lost 0 bases and 4 bases respectively, with 5 bases between them. From germline, CDR1 is MGHRA and CDR2 YSYEKL. The CDR3 covers 13 residues. CDR3 amino acids: CASSQELPDTQYF. CDR3 sequence (DNA): TGCGCCAGCAGCCAAGAACTACCAGATACGCAGTATTTT.

This clone was picked up many times. The CDR3, as DNA: TGTGCCAGCAGCCCGATCACTGAAGCTTTCTTT. This encodes CASSPITEAFF. The rearrangement uses TRBV7-9 and TRBJ1-1; D is undetermined. V lost 5 bases and J lost 4, with 5 bases in between. CDR1 and CDR2 (germline): SEHNR, FQNEAQ (reference sequence). CDR3 length equals 11 residues. Combining the CDR3 with reference TRBV7-9 and TRBJ1-1 gives the whole variable domain DTGVSQNPRHKITKRGQNVTFRCDPISEHNRLYWYRQTLGQGPEFLTYFQNEAQLEKSRLLSDRFSAERPKGSFSTLEIQRTEQGDSAMYLCASSPITEAFFGQGTRLTVV.

Concerning this clone itself: One end of the junction varies from germline; a read error may be responsible. This chain uses TRBV5-1 with TRBJ2-3; D is possibly TRBD2 (5 bases). The CDR3 sequence is 15 residues long. Germline CDR1 and CDR2: SGHRS and YFSETQ. The CDR3 DNA reads as TGTGCCAGCAGGCGGGTACAGCCCGACACAGATACGCAGTATTTT. It translates to CASRRVQPDTDTQYF.

This clone was recorded a few times. This sequence joins TRBV27 and TRBJ2-7; no firm D call. Trimming left V 5 bases short and J 2 bases short, with 19 bases between. Germline CDR1 and CDR2: MNHEY and SMNVEV (reference sequence). This CDR3 is built from 16 residues. The DNA of the CDR3 is TGTGCCAGCAGTCCCATTTTACGCGAGAGGACCTACGAGCAGTACTTC. Translation gives CASSPILRERTYEQYF.

The chain has TRBV6-1 and TRBJ2-4; TRBD2 is a possible D gene (5 bases). The germline V gene has CDR1 MNHNS and CDR2 SASEGT. CDR3 length equals 14 residues. Trimming took off 6 bases at V and 0 bases at J, with 9 bases between the two ends. The CDR3, as DNA: TGTGCCAGCAGCGGGGAACTAGCCAAAAACATTCAGTACTTC. Its protein product is CASSGELAKNIQYF.

The chain recombines TRBV11-3 with TRBJ2-1; no clear D gene. This CDR3 is 12 amino acids long. V lost 1 base and J 8 bases, leaving 6 bases between the germline ends. Germline V gene data show CDR1 as SGHNT and CDR2 as YENEEA. The CDR3 DNA follows: TGTGCCAGCAGCTTAGTCCCCGATGAGCAGTTCTTC. It is translated as CASSLVPDEQFF.

The chain couples TRBV5-1 to TRBJ2-3; TRBD1 is a possible D gene (5 bases). Trimming took 7 bases from V and 8 from J, leaving 14 bases between them. The CDR3 runs 12 residues. Per germline, CDR1 SGHRS and CDR2 YFSETQ. The CDR3 protein is CASGAWESTQYF. In DNA, the CDR3 is TGCGCCAGCGGGGCTTGGGAATCTACGCAGTATTTT.

The gene calls are TRBV7-9 and TRBJ2-1, with 8 bases matching TRBD2. The CDR3 loop spans 17 amino acids. After removal of 2 bases from V and 4 bases from J, the junction contained 10 bases not matched to a gene. CDR1 is SEHNR, CDR2 FQNEAQ, per germline (reference sequence). DNA for the CDR3: TGTGCCAGCAGCTTATTGTTCAGCGGGGGAAAGTACAATGAGCAGTTCTTC. It yields the protein CASSLLFSGGKYNEQFF.

Regarding this clone: A read error may account for a junction end that differs from germline. The chain uses TRBV7-7 and TRBJ2-7; TRBD2 might be the D (6 bases). The length of the CDR3 is 14 residues. In germline, CDR1 is SSHAT, CDR2 FNYEAQ (reference sequence). DNA for the CDR3: TGTGCTAGCAGCCTATCCGGGACTGGGGGCGAGCAGTACTTC. It codes for CASSLSGTGGEQYF.

The chain joins TRBV6-4 to TRBJ2-1; TRBD1 matches at 10 bases. This CDR3 region has 17 residues. Germline CDR1 and CDR2: MRHNA and SNTAGT. Trimming at V came to 5 bases and at J to 6 bases, leaving 13 bases not matched to a gene. CDR3 amino acids: CASSYPTDRGCLNEQFF. The CDR3 DNA sequence: TGTGCCAGCAGTTACCCGACGGACAGGGGGTGCCTCAATGAGCAGTTCTTC.

Concerning this clone itself: A read error is likely, as this CDR3 ends without the conserved phenylalanine or tryptophan. The V gene is TRBV28, the J gene TRBJ2-3; D is possibly TRBD2 (6 bases). This CDR3 spans 15 amino acids. Germline V lookup: CDR1 MDHEN, CDR2 SYDVKM. Written as DNA, the CDR3 is TGTGCCAGCAGTTTCTGGGGGGATAGCAAAGATACGCAGTATCTT. This encodes CASSFWGDSKDTQYL.

The rearrangement uses TRBV12-3 or TRBV12-4 and TRBJ1-4; TRBD1 matches at 9 bases. V lost 5 bases, J lost 7 bases, and 11 bases stayed unmatched. This CDR3 is built from 16 residues. The CDR3: CASSDPDRGTAEKLFF. The CDR3 DNA follows: TGTGCCAGCAGTGACCCGGACAGGGGAACGGCTGAAAAACTGTTTTTT.

J is TRBJ2-1 and V is TRBV27; D ambiguous. V lost 6 bases and J 4 bases, leaving 16 bases between the germline ends. The length of the CDR3 is 15 residues. In germline, CDR1 is MNHEY, CDR2 SMNVEV (reference sequence). CDR3 residues: CASSLFIGWYNEQFF. In DNA, the CDR3 is TGTGCCAGCAGCCTTTTTATAGGGTGGTACAATGAGCAGTTCTTC.

This clone has at least ten counts. CDR3 loop: CASSQLASTDTQYF. The CDR3 DNA reads TGCGCCAGCAGCCAGCTAGCGAGCACAGATACGCAGTATTTT. The J gene is TRBJ2-3, the V gene TRBV4-1; D possibly corresponds to TRBD2 (6 bases). Germline-derived CDR1 and CDR2 are MGHRA and YSYEKL. The CDR3 extends over 14 amino acids. Trimming shortened V by 3 bases and J by 0 bases, and 7 bases separated the two germline ends.

The genes are TRBV6-1 and TRBJ2-3, with 14 bases matching TRBD2. The CDR3 consists of 15 residues. Per germline, CDR1 MNHNS and CDR2 SASEGT. J was trimmed by 4 bases and V by 7 bases; bases with no gene match: 4. Here the CDR3 DNA reads TGTGCCAGCATGGGACTAGCGGGAGTGGCAGATACGCAGTATTTT. Translation gives CASMGLAGVADTQYF.

About this clone itself: The junction and the germline gene differ at one end; a read error may be behind it. This chain joins TRBV11-2 and TRBJ2-7; TRBD1 agrees at 8 bases. Germline lookup yields CDR1 SGHAT and CDR2 FQNNGV. This CDR3 has 16 amino acids. As DNA, the CDR3 is TGTGCCGGCAGATACCATGGAGACAGGGGCACGGGGGAGCAGTACTTC. This translates into CAGRYHGDRGTGEQYF.

This clone was counted between two and nine times. The chain recombines TRBV28 with TRBJ2-1, with D perhaps TRBD1 (5 bases). Between the trimmed V and J ends, which lost 5 bases and 5 bases, there was a span of 16 bases. Germline values: CDR1 MDHEN, CDR2 SYDVKM. This CDR3 spans 15 amino acids. The CDR3 loop is CASSGASRLNNEQFF. The CDR3 nucleotides read TGTGCCAGCAGTGGGGCGAGCAGATTGAACAATGAGCAGTTCTTC.

The chain couples TRBV30 to TRBJ1-2; D unclear. The CDR3 consists of 13 residues. The V end was cut by 6 bases, the J end by 8 bases, with 19 bases between. CDR1 is GTSNPN, CDR2 SVGIG, per germline (reference sequence). CDR3: CACSLASTEGYTF. The CDR3 DNA reads as TGTGCCTGTAGTCTCGCTAGTACAGAGGGCTACACCTTC. The entire variable domain, with the rest obtained from reference TRBV30 and TRBJ1-2, is as follows: SQTIHQWPATLVQPVGSPLSLECTVEGTSNPNLYWYRQAAGRGLQLLFYSVGIGQISSEVPQNLSASRPQDRQFILSSKKLLLSDSGFYLCACSLASTEGYTFGSGTRLTVV.

This clone was seen a few times. It is likely a read error, because the conserved phenylalanine at the end of the CDR3 is missing. CDR3 loop: CASSFGQGGQPQHV. The CDR3 nucleotides read TGTGCCAGCAGTTTCGGGCAGGGAGGTCAGCCCCAGCATGTG. This chain uses TRBV12-3 or TRBV12-4 with TRBJ1-5, with a tentative D call TRBD1 (5 bases). V was clipped by 3 bases and J by 6 bases, with 12 bases between them. This CDR3 has 14 residues.

This clone was detected only a few times. The genes are TRBV2 and TRBJ2-4; 7 positions agree with TRBD1. CDR1 and CDR2 from the germline V gene are SNHLY and FYNNEI. The V and J ends lost 4 bases and 7 bases, in that order; junction bases with no gene match: 7. The CDR3 is 14 residues long. CDR3 coding DNA: TGTGCCAGCAGTGGAAGAGGGGGCAAGAACATTCAGTACTTC. This translates into CASSGRGGKNIQYF.

The chain carries TRBV6-4 and TRBJ2-7, with 7 bases identical to TRBD1. The V gene's germline CDR1 is MRHNA and CDR2 SNTAGT. The ends lost 5 bases at V and 3 bases at J; junction bases unmatched: 7. The CDR3 contains 14 residues. The chain's CDR3 is CASSKGGQHYEQYF. CDR3 in DNA: TGTGCCAGCAGTAAAGGGGGACAGCACTACGAGCAGTACTTC.

This clone appeared many times. Since a much larger clone is just one base distant, this may be a read error. The V and J genes are TRBV6-1 and TRBJ2-3; TRBD1 matches 8 bases. Per the germline V gene, CDR1 is MNHNS and CDR2 is SASEGT. With 6 bases clipped from V and 7 bases from J, the junction kept 9 bases outside the gene matches. The CDR3 covers 14 residues. Here the CDR3 reads CASSYDRGMNTQYF. The CDR3 DNA reads TGTGCCAGCAGCTACGACAGGGGCATGAATACGCAGTATTTT.

The chain is built from TRBV7-2 and TRBJ2-2; either TRBD1 or TRBD2 may fit D (5 bases each). V lost 1 base and J 5 bases, leaving 11 bases between the germline ends. The CDR3 is 15 amino acids. Germline V CDR1 and CDR2: SGHTA, FQGNSA. The CDR3 sequence: CASSLVGGVTGELFF. CDR3 DNA sequence: TGTGCCAGCAGCTTAGTTGGGGGAGTTACCGGGGAGCTGTTTTTT.

This clone is medium-sized by share. The chain is built from TRBV5-1 and TRBJ2-7; TRBD1 matches at 9 bases. This CDR3 spans 15 amino acids. After removal of 4 bases from V and 4 bases from J, the junction contained 9 bases not matched to a gene. Germline assignment: CDR1 SGHRS and CDR2 YFSETQ. The CDR3 DNA reads as TGCGCCAGCAGCCCCTCGGGACAGGGACGATACGAGCAGTACTTC. It yields the protein CASSPSGQGRYEQYF.

This clone was counted only a few times. The chain uses TRBV2 and TRBJ1-1, with D perhaps matching TRBD1 (6 bases). The CDR3 sequence is 14 residues long. From germline, CDR1 is SNHLY and CDR2 FYNNEI. The V and J ends lost 6 bases and 1 base respectively, with 12 bases between them. The CDR3 DNA is TGTGCCAGCAGGCGGACACAGGGGAACACTGAAGCTTTCTTT. Its translation is CASRRTQGNTEAFF.

The sample holds a few counts of this clone. The junction shows a germline mismatch at one end, possibly a read error. The sample has other DNA sequences that encode this CDR3 too. V is TRBV4-3 and J is TRBJ2-5, with 8 nucleotides matching TRBD2. The germline V gene has CDR1 LGHNA and CDR2 YSLEER. CDR3 size: 15 residues. CDR3 sequence: CASSQALAGAEAQYF. The DNA of the CDR3 is TGCGCCAGCAGCCAAGCCCTAGCGGGTGCAGAGGCCCAGTACTTC.

The chain recombines TRBV7-8 with TRBJ1-5; 9 positions match TRBD1. The junction had 11 bases not matched to a gene; V was cut back by 3 bases and J by 11 bases. This CDR3 has 15 residues. CDR1 is SGHVS, CDR2 FQNEAQ, per germline. The CDR3 DNA sequence: TGTGCCAGCAGCTTCGAGGGACAGGGACTATTGACCCAGCATTTT. It codes for CASSFEGQGLLTQHF.